The clone carrying this TCR beta chain was seen repeatedly, ten times or more. Its antigen is unknown. In TCRdb, the 5' RACE reads were re-called with MiXCR into one record per CDR3 protein. The repertoire holds approximately 300,000 distinct CDR3 sequences, with more than 8% as singletons. This record belongs to a study of identical twins. Trimming took 3 bases from V and 7 from J, leaving 25 bases between them. CDR1 and CDR2 (germline): DFQATT, SNEGSKA (reference sequence). There are 16 residues in the CDR3. Study results and caveats: Twin-shared out-of-frame alpha sequences were enriched for low generation probability. Reduced insertions were recorded for abundant cord blood beta clonotypes, with no such pattern in memory repertoires. Twin pairs had excess sharing that was weaker in beta out-of-frame sequences. Models underestimated TCR alpha sharing (out-of-frame) in monozygotic twins.

These same records also appear under a second study, on yellow fever vaccine responses in identical twins.

The chain links TRBV20-1 to TRBJ2-7; D is perhaps TRBD1 (6 bases). This receptor was taken from a young woman in good health. The specimen was CD8+ T cells sorted from blood. Written as DNA, the CDR3 is TGCAGTGCTAGGACCCGAACTACGACAGGACATGGGGAGCAGTACTTC. Translating it yields CSARTRTTTGHGEQYF.